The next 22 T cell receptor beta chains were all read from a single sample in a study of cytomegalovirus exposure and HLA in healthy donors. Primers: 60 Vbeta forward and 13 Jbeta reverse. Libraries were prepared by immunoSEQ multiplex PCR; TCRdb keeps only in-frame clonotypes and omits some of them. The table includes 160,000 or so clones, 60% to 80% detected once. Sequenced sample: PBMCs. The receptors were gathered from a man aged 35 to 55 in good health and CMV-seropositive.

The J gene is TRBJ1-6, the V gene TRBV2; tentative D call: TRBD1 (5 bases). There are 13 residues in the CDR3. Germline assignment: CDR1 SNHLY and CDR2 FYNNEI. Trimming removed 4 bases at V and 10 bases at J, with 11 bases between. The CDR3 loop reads CASSVEGESPLHF. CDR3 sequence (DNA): TGTGCCAGCAGTGTGGAAGGGGAATCACCCCTCCACTTT.

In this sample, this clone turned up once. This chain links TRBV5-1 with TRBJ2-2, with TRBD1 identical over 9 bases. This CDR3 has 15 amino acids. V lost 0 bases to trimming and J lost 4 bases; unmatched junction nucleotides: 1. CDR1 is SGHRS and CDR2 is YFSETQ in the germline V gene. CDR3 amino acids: CASSLGQGGTGELFF. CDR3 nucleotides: TGCGCCAGCAGCTTGGGACAGGGGGGCACCGGGGAGCTGTTTTTT.

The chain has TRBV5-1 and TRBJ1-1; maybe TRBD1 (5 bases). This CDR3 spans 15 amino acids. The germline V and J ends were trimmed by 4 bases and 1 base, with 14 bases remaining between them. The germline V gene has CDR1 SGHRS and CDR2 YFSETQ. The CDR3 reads CASSPGNGGNTEAFF. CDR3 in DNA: TGCGCCAGCAGCCCGGGCAACGGGGGGAACACTGAAGCTTTCTTT.

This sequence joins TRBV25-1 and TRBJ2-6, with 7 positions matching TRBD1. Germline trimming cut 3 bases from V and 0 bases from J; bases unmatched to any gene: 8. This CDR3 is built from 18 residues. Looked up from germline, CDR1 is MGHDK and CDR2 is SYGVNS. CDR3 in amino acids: CASSDSTGRPSGANVLTF. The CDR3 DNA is TGTGCCAGCAGTGATTCGACAGGGCGACCCTCTGGGGCCAACGTCCTGACTTTC.

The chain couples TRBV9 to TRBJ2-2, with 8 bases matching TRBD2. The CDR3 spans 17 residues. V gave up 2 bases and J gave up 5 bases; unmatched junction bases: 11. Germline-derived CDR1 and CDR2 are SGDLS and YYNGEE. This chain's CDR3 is CASSVSGRAAGTGELFF. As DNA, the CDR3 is TGTGCCAGCAGCGTCAGCGGGAGAGCGGCGGGGACCGGGGAGCTGTTTTTT.

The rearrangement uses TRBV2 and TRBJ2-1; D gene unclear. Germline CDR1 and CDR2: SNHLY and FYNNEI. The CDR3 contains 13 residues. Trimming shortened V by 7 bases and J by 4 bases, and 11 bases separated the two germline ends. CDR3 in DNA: TGTGCCAGCAAATGGAGTAGGTACAATGAGCAGTTCTTC. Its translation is CASKWSRYNEQFF.

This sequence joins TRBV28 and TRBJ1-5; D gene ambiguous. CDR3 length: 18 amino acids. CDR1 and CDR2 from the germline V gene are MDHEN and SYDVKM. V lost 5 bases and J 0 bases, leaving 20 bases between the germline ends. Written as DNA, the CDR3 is TGTGCCAGCAGTCCAACAGAGACCAGCTTCTATAGCAATCAGCCCCAGCATTTT. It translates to CASSPTETSFYSNQPQHF.

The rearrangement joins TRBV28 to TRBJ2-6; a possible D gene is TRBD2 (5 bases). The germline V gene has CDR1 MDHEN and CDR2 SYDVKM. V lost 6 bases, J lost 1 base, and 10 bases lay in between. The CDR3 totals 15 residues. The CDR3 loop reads CASRPRDSGANVLTF. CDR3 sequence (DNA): TGTGCCAGCAGGCCCCGGGATTCTGGGGCCAACGTCCTGACTTTC. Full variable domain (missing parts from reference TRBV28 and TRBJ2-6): DVKVTQSSRYLVKRTGEKVFLECVQDMDHENMFWYRQDPGLGLRLIYFSYDVKMKEKGDIPEGYSVSREKKERFSLILESASTNQTSMYLCASRPRDSGANVLTFGAGSRLTVL.

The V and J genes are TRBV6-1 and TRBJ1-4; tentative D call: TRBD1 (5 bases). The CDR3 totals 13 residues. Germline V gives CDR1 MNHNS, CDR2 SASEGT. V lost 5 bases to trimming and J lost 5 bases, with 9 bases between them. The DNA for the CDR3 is TGTGCCAGCAGTTGGGGCGCAAATGAAAAACTGTTTTTT. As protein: CASSWGANEKLFF.

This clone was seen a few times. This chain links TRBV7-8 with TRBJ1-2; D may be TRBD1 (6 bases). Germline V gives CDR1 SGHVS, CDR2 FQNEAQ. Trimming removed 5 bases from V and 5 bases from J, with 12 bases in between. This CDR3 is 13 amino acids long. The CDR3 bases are TGTGCCAGCAGCCGGACAGCGCAATATGGCTACACCTTC. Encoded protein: CASSRTAQYGYTF.

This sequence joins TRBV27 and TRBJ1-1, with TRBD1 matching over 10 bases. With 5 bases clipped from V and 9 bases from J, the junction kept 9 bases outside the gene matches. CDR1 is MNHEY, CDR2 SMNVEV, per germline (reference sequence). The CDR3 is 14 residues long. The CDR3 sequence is CASSITLGQGQAFF. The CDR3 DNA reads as TGTGCCAGCAGTATTACGTTGGGACAGGGGCAAGCTTTCTTT.

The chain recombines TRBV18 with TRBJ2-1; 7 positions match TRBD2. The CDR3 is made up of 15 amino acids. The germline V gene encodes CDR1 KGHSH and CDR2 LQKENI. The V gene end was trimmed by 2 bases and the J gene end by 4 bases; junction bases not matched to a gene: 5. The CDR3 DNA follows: TGTGCCAGCTCACCAAGGCTAGCGGCATACAATGAGCAGTTCTTC. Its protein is CASSPRLAAYNEQFF.

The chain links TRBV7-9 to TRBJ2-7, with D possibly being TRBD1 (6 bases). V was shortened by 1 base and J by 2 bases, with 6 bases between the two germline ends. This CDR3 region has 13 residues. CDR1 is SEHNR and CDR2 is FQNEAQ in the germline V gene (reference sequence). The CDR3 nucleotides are TGTGCCAGCAGCTTAGGGACAGCCTACGAGCAGTACTTC. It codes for CASSLGTAYEQYF.

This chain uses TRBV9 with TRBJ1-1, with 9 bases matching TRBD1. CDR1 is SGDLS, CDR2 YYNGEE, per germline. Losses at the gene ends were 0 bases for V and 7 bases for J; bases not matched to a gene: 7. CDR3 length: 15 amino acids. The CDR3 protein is CASSVGDRGASEAFF. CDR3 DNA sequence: TGTGCCAGCAGCGTAGGAGACAGGGGGGCCAGTGAAGCTTTCTTT.

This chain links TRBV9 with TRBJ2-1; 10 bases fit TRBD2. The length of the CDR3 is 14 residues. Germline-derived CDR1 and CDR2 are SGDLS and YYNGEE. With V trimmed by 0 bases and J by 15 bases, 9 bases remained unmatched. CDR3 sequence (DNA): TGTGCCAGCAGCGTAGATGAGCGGGAGGGCCCTCGGTTCTTC. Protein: CASSVDEREGPRFF.

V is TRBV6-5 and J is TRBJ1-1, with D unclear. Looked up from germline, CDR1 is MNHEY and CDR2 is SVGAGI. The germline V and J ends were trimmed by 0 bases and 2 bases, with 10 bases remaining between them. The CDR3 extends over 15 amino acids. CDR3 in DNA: TGTGCCAGCAGTTACTCACCCGGGTATAACACTGAAGCTTTCTTT. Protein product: CASSYSPGYNTEAFF.

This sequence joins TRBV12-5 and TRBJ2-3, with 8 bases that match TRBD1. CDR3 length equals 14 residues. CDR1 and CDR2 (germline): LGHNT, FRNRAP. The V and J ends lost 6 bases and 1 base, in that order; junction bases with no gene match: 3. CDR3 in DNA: TGTGCTAGTGGCCTACAGGGGGGCACAGATACGCAGTATTTT. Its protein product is CASGLQGGTDTQYF.

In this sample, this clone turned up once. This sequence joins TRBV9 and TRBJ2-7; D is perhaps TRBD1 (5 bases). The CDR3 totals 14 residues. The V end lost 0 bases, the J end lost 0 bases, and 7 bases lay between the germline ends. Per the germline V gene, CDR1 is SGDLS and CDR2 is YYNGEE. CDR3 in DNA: TGTGCCAGCAGCGTAGGACAGTTCTCCTACGAGCAGTACTTC. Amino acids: CASSVGQFSYEQYF. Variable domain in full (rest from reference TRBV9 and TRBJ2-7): DSGVTQTPKHLITATGQRVTLRCSPRSGDLSVYWYQQSLDQGLQFLIQYYNGEERAKGNILERFSAQQFPDLHSELNLSSLELGDSALYFCASSVGQFSYEQYFGPGTRLTVT.

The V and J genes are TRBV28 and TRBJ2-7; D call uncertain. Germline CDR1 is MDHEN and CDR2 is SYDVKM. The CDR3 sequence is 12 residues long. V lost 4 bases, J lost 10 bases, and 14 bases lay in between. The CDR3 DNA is TGTGCCAGCAGTTCCCCCCATTACTCACAGTACTTC. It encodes CASSSPHYSQYF.

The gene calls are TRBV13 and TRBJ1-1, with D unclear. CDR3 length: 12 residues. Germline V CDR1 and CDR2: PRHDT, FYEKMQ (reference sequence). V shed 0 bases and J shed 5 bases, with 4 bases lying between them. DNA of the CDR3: TGTGCCAGCAGCTTAGGCCCGACTGAAGCTTTCTTT. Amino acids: CASSLGPTEAFF.

In nucleotides, the CDR3 is TGTGCCAGCAGTGCTCGCCGGGGGGCAAGCAATCAGCCCCAGCATTTT. It encodes CASSARRGASNQPQHF. The genes are TRBV27 and TRBJ1-5, with D possibly TRBD1 on 6 matching bases. V was cut by 5 bases and J by 1 base, with 15 bases left in between. The germline V gene has CDR1 MNHEY and CDR2 SMNVEV (reference sequence). CDR3 length equals 16 residues.

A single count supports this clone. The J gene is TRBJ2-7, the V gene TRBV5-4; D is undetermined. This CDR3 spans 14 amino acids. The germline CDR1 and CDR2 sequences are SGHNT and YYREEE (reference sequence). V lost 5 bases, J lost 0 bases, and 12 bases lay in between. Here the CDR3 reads CASRLELSSYEQYF. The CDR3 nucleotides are TGTGCCAGCAGACTTGAATTAAGCTCCTACGAGCAGTACTTC.